The present TCR beta chain was sequenced within a study of blood T cell repertoires in COVID-19. Study overall: Acute-phase and convalescent COVID-19 samples originated in the United States, Italy and Spain.

Sequencing used immunoSEQ multiplex PCR; TCRdb keeps in-frame clones, though not all of them. This sample carries 39,000 or so clones, 89% of them seen once, and the ten largest clones take 6.2%. The V end was cut by 4 bases, the J end by 3 bases, with 9 bases between. From germline, CDR1 is SGHDN and CDR2 FVKESK. The CDR3 loop spans 13 amino acids. This clonotype originated in a human donor in a cohort sampled during active COVID-19. Specimen: peripheral blood. The chain joins TRBV14 to TRBJ2-5; D may be TRBD2 (5 bases). CDR3 residues: CASSPRLKETQYF. The CDR3, as DNA: TGTGCCAGCAGCCCGAGACTAAAAGAGACCCAGTACTTC.